This T cell receptor (beta chain) was captured by sequencing in a study of T cells after posttransplantation cyclophosphamide. Trimming cost V 0 bases and J 6 bases, with 14 bases left between them. Germline CDR1 MGHRA, CDR2 YSYEKL. CDR3 size: 16 residues. Control samples came 1 year after myeloablative marrow transplants with methotrexate plus calcineurin inhibitor. Assay used: immunoSEQ multiplex PCR; TCRdb lists only in-frame clones, some missing. The table lists 20,000 to 25,000 clones, about 90% of them singletons. This clone has only a few counts. This receptor was identified in a female patient aged 50-60 years who received an allogeneic stem cell transplant from an unrelated donor, was CMV-positive, and had chronic GVHD only. Some T cells may be supplied by the graft donor. The sequencing used PBMCs, collected after an allogeneic stem cell transplant with a calcineurin inhibitor and methotrexate. The chain combines TRBV4-1 with TRBJ2-2, with D possibly matching TRBD2 (5 bases). The CDR3 DNA reads TGCGCCAGCAGCCAAGAAGATTTTAGGCGGGCCGGGGAGCTGTTTTTT. It codes for CASSQEDFRRAGELFF.